This is a list of T cell receptor beta chains from one sample in a study of regulatory T cells in long-lasting Graves disease. MiXCR, applied by TCRdb to the multiplex PCR reads, yields one record per CDR3 protein. The table lists 390,000 or so distinct CDR3 sequences, 12% of them singletons, with under 20% in the top ten. These data are also associated with another study on T cells in Graves' hyperthyroidism and ophthalmopathy.

The input for sequencing was peripheral blood mononuclear cells (PBMCs), taken at new diagnosis, from a patient treated with antithyroid drugs. The receptors originated from a woman younger than 30 with Graves disease. Each CDR3 is given with its conserved first and last residue. Fields, in order: D gene, clone size, V gene, J gene, CDR3 DNA, CDR3 protein. D genes are given only for firm matches. A clone size is listed for some rows: how often the clone was seen (once, few, many), or a class if it is expanded.

TRBD2	many	TRBV20-1	TRBJ2-1	TGCAGTGCTAGAGATTCTAGCGGGATGATCTTTTACAATGAGCAGTTCTTC	CSARDSSGMIFYNEQFF
TRBD1	many	TRBV27	TRBJ1-1	TGTGCCAGCAGTCCCGGGACAGATAACACTGAAGCTTTCTTT	CASSPGTDNTEAFF
TRBD1	.	TRBV7-3	TRBJ2-7	TGTGCCAGCAGCCCTAGGGCAGGGGGCGAGCATGGCTCCTACGAGCAGTACTTC	CASSPRAGGEHGSYEQYF
TRBD1	few	TRBV28	TRBJ2-1	TGTGCCAGCAGTTTGGAGACAGGGGGCATCTACAATGAGCAGTTCTTC	CASSLETGGIYNEQFF
TRBD1	many	TRBV2	TRBJ2-7	TGTGCCAGCAGTGACGGAACAGGGGCCCACTACGAGCAGTACTTC	CASSDGTGAHYEQYF
.	many	TRBV12-3/TRBV12-4	TRBJ1-6	TGTGCCAGCAGTTTAAGGGGCAGTACTAATTCACCCCTCCACTTT	CASSLRGSTNSPLHF
.	many	TRBV4-2	TRBJ1-2	TGTGCCAGCAGCCAAGATGGGGAGGGTCGCACCTTC	CASSQDGEGRTF
TRBD1	few	TRBV24-1	TRBJ2-2	TGTGCCACCAGTGATGGTTACAGACTGACAGGGCCCTCGAACACCGGGGAGCTGTTTTTT	CATSDGYRLTGPSNTGELFF
TRBD2	many	TRBV6-1	TRBJ2-5	TGTGCCAGCAGCGGACTAGCGCTGCGGGATATATTGGAGACCCAGTACTTC	CASSGLALRDILETQYF
.	many	TRBV12-3/TRBV12-4	TRBJ1-1	TGTGCCAGCAGGAGGGGGTGGGCTGAAGCTTTCTTT	CASRRGWAEAFF
TRBD2	many	TRBV20-1	TRBJ2-1	TGCAGTGCTAGATCGCGGGGGGGCTTGAACAATGAGCAGTTCTTC	CSARSRGGLNNEQFF
TRBD1	many	TRBV28	TRBJ2-1	TGTGCCAGCAGAGGGACAGGGAACAATGAGCAGTTCTTC	CASRGTGNNEQFF
TRBD1	many	TRBV11-2	TRBJ2-7	TGTGCCAGCAGCACCGGGACAGGGGGCTACGAGCAGTACTTC	CASSTGTGGYEQYF
.	few	TRBV6-5	TRBJ1-5	TGTGCCAGCAGTTACTCGCAGGGGTTTCAGCCCCAGCATTTT	CASSYSQGFQPQHF
.	many	TRBV2	TRBJ2-7	TGTGCCAGCAGTGATTCGGGCAGGGCCCACTACGAGCAGTACTTC	CASSDSGRAHYEQYF
.	.	TRBV9	TRBJ2-2	.	CASSVGFGNTGELFF
TRBD1	.	TRBV7-2	TRBJ1-5	TGTGCCAGCAGCTTGTGGGTGGACAGGGGCGGTATAGACAATCAGCCCCAGCATTTT	CASSLWVDRGGIDNQPQHF
.	many	TRBV9	TRBJ1-1	TGTGCCAGCAGCGTAGAGGACACTGAAGCTTTCTTT	CASSVEDTEAFF
.	many	TRBV6-1	TRBJ2-7	TGTGCCAGCAATCCGGGGACCAATTTTTACGAGCAGTACTTC	CASNPGTNFYEQYF
.	many	TRBV5-1	TRBJ2-1	TGCGCCAGCAGCTCCGAAGGTGACAGGAATGAGCAGTTCTTC	CASSSEGDRNEQFF
TRBD1	few	TRBV6-5	TRBJ1-2	TGTGCCAGCAGTTACGGAGGGACAGGGGTATCCAACTATGGCTACACCTTC	CASSYGGTGVSNYGYTF
TRBD2	many	TRBV2	TRBJ2-7	TGTGCCAGCAGCCCCGGGACTAGCGGGAGCAGGACCTACGAGCAGTACTTC	CASSPGTSGSRTYEQYF
TRBD2	.	TRBV24-1	TRBJ2-3	TGTGCCTCGAGGCTAGCGGGGGCCCTCACAGATACGCAGTATTTT	CASRLAGALTDTQYF
.	.	TRBV6-1	TRBJ2-1	TGTGCCAGCAGTGACCTACGTGGTGGAGGGTACAATGAGCAGTTCTTC	CASSDLRGGGYNEQFF
TRBD2	few	TRBV13	TRBJ2-5	TGTGCCAGCAGCCCCCCGACTAGCGAGACTCTATTGGCGGAGACCCAGTACTTC	CASSPPTSETLLAETQYF
TRBD1	many	TRBV6-1	TRBJ1-2	TGTGCCAGCACCTTCGACAGGGCAGCTAACTATGGCTACACCTTC	CASTFDRAANYGYTF
TRBD1	many	TRBV5-1	TRBJ2-1	TGCGCCAGCAGCTTGGAAGGGACAGGGGTCCATGAGCAGTTCTTC	CASSLEGTGVHEQFF
TRBD2	many	TRBV13	TRBJ2-7	TGTGCCAGCAGTACAGCGGGGGCAGGAGAGCAGTACTTC	CASSTAGAGEQYF
TRBD1	.	TRBV27	TRBJ2-5	TGTGCCAGCAGTTCTACAGGGGGCCCAGAGACCCAGTACTTC	CASSSTGGPETQYF
.	many	TRBV15	TRBJ2-1	TGTGCCACCAGGACCGGAGGGGGTCTATTGGGGGATGAGCAGTTCTTC	CATRTGGGLLGDEQFF
TRBD1	many	TRBV7-3	TRBJ2-3	TGTGCCAGCAGCTTCGGGACAGACTCTAGCACAGATACGCAGTATTTT	CASSFGTDSSTDTQYF
.	few	TRBV6-2/TRBV6-3	TRBJ2-1	TGTGCCAGCAGTTCCCCTAGCAATGAGCAGTTCTTC	CASSSPSNEQFF
.	many	TRBV6-2/TRBV6-3	TRBJ2-7	TGTGCCAGCAGGGAGACTAATACCTACGAGCAGTACTTC	CASRETNTYEQYF
TRBD1	many	TRBV12-3/TRBV12-4	TRBJ1-5	TGTGCCAGCAGTTTATCCCGGCCAGGGGGCCGCAATCAGCCCCAGCATTTT	CASSLSRPGGRNQPQHF
.	many	TRBV2	TRBJ1-6	TGTGCCAGCCTGAGTGGTTCACCCCTCCACTTT	CASLSGSPLHF
TRBD2	many	TRBV28	TRBJ2-1	TGTGCCAGCAGTCCCAGGTGGGGACTAGGGGCCTACAATGAGCAGTTCTTC	CASSPRWGLGAYNEQFF
.	many	TRBV12-3/TRBV12-4	TRBJ1-3	TGTGCCAGCAGTTTGGTCCAGGTCTCTGGAAACACCATATATTTT	CASSLVQVSGNTIYF
.	many	TRBV20-1	TRBJ1-2	TGCAGTGCCCTAGCCCGGGGGGCGCCCCTCTATGGCTACACCTTC	CSALARGAPLYGYTF
.	.	TRBV7-2	TRBJ2-2	TGTGCCAGCAGCTTTCAATCAGGGCCCGGGGAGCTGTTTTTT	CASSFQSGPGELFF
.	.	TRBV9	TRBJ1-4	TGTGCCAGCAGCGTAGATGCGGAACCCACTTGGGAAAAACTGTTTTTT	CASSVDAEPTWEKLFF
TRBD1	.	TRBV30	TRBJ1-1	TGTGCCTGGAGCAGCCCTAGGACAGGGAGGAACACTGAAGCTTTCTTT	CAWSSPRTGRNTEAFF
TRBD1	many	TRBV7-6	TRBJ1-1	TGTGCCAGCAGCTTAGCTGGACAGGGAGGCACTGAAGCTTTCTTT	CASSLAGQGGTEAFF
TRBD1	many	TRBV18	TRBJ1-4	TGTGCCAGCTCACCAACCGGGGACAGGGTAACGAGAGGACTGTTTTTT	CASSPTGDRVTRGLFF
.	few	TRBV29-1	TRBJ2-2	TGCAGCGTTGCCACCACCGGGGAGCTGTTTTTT	CSVATTGELFF
.	many	TRBV5-1	TRBJ2-1	TGCGCCAGCAGCTTGGGTTGGGACAATGAGCAGTTCTTC	CASSLGWDNEQFF
TRBD1	few	TRBV4-2	TRBJ2-5	TGTGCCAGCAGCCAGGACCGGGACAGGGGGCAAGAGACCCAGTACTTC	CASSQDRDRGQETQYF
.	.	TRBV30	TRBJ1-2	TGTGCCTGGACCGACTTCCCAGCTAGCGGTGAAAATGGCTACACCTTC	CAWTDFPASGENGYTF
.	.	TRBV7-9	TRBJ1-1	TGTGCCAGCAGCTTAGCCCCGGGAACAGCTATGAACACTGAAGCTTTCTTT	CASSLAPGTAMNTEAFF
.	many	TRBV7-2	TRBJ1-5	TGTGCCAGCAGCTTAGGACTACCCTCCCAGCCCCAGCATTTT	CASSLGLPSQPQHF
.	many	TRBV6-1	TRBJ2-2	TGTGCCAGCACCCCCGCAGAGGTCAACACCGGGGAGCTGTTTTTT	CASTPAEVNTGELFF